The 7 T cell receptor beta chains presented below share a single source sample, sequenced in a study of blood T cell repertoires in COVID-19. Method: immunoSEQ multiplex PCR; TCRdb's copy keeps in-frame clones and lacks some. The table shows around 230,000 clones, with roughly 83% occurring only once. Sequencing used peripheral blood. The receptors derive from a woman at least 80 years old with acute or convalescent COVID-19.

Notes on this clone: The junction departs from the called germline gene at one end, perhaps through a read error. V usage is TRBV6-6 and J usage is TRBJ1-5; D unresolved. Germline V gene lookup returns CDR1 MNHNY and CDR2 SVGAGI (reference sequence). CDR3 length equals 14 residues. CDR3 bases: TGTGCCAGCAGTAACTCGGACGCGGGTCAGCCCCAGCATTTT. This gives the protein CASSNSDAGQPQHF.

This chain links TRBV2 with TRBJ1-2; D remains ambiguous. Germline CDR1 SNHLY, CDR2 FYNNEI. The CDR3 runs 11 residues. With 11 bases removed from V and 4 bases from J, the gap between germline ends came to 11 bases. CDR3 loop: CALRVFYGYTF. The CDR3 region has the DNA TGTGCCCTCCGGGTTTTCTATGGCTACACCTTC. The variable domain in full, completed from reference TRBV2 and TRBJ1-2, reads EPEVTQTPSHQVTQMGQEVILRCVPISNHLYFYWYRQILGQKVEFLVSFYNNEISEKSEIFDDQFSVERPDGSNFTLKIRSTKLEDSAMYFCALRVFYGYTFGSGTRLTVV.

As concerns this clone: At one end the junction does not follow the germline gene, possibly because of a read error. The CDR3 DNA sequence: TGTGCCAGCAGTCAAGGGACGGGGATGAACACTGAAGCTTTCTTT. Its translation: CASSQGTGMNTEAFF. J is TRBJ1-1 and V is TRBV3-1 (or the pseudogene TRBV3-2), with a tentative D call TRBD1 (5 bases). Per the germline V gene, CDR1 is LGHDT and CDR2 is YNNKEL (reference sequence). The CDR3 contains 15 residues.

The V call is TRBV19, the J call TRBJ1-1; TRBD1 might be the D (6 bases). The CDR3 has 13 amino acids. Germline V gene sequence: CDR1 LNHDA, CDR2 SQIVND (reference sequence). The V end was cut by 4 bases, the J end by 2 bases, with 8 bases between. The CDR3 DNA is TGTGCCAGTAGTACACAGGGTAACACTGAAGCTTTCTTT. Protein product: CASSTQGNTEAFF.

This clone showed up just a few times. J is TRBJ2-7 and V is TRBV11-2, with D possibly being TRBD2 (6 bases). Germline V gives CDR1 SGHAT, CDR2 FQNNGV. The CDR3 sequence is 16 residues long. Between the trimmed V and J ends, which lost 7 bases and 6 bases, there was a span of 25 bases. CDR3 amino acids: CASTQRGGREFVEQYF. In nucleotides, the CDR3 is TGTGCCAGCACCCAACGGGGTGGCCGGGAGTTTGTCGAGCAGTACTTC.

The chain uses TRBV10-3 and TRBJ1-5, with D perhaps TRBD1 (6 bases). The CDR3 runs to 13 residues. Trimming took off 10 bases at V and 4 bases at J, with 14 bases between the two ends. Looked up from germline, CDR1 is ENHRY and CDR2 is SYGVKD. CDR3 in DNA: TGTGCCACCACAGGGTTAGCAAATCAGCCCCAGCATTTT. This sequence encodes CATTGLANQPQHF.

V is TRBV28 and J is TRBJ1-6; D possibly corresponds to TRBD1 (5 bases). The CDR3 length is 17 residues. From germline, CDR1 is MDHEN and CDR2 SYDVKM. The V gene lost 3 bases and the J gene lost 7 bases, with 19 bases spanning the gap. CDR3 in amino acids: CASSLLGLRVRNSPLHF. The CDR3 DNA is TGTGCCAGCAGTTTGCTGGGCCTCAGGGTACGGAATTCACCCCTCCACTTT.